These T cell receptor beta chains were read from a single sample in a study of control samples from healthy donors and cancer patients. Some clones are missing from TCRdb's copy, which holds only in-frame ones; the method was immunoSEQ multiplex PCR. The sample includes 90,000 to 100,000 clones, around three quarters of them seen just once. Input material: blood. Receptors originate from a woman in her 30s in good health. Both conserved end residues are part of each CDR3. The D gene is left open where the match is weak. Not every row has a clone size; where given, it reads once, few, many or a size class.

TRBJ1-5 - - TRBV21-1 CASSKVAGDNQPQHF TGTGCCAGCAGCAAAGTAGCGGGGGACAATCAGCCCCAGCATTTT
TRBJ2-7 TRBD1 - TRBV4-1 CASSQDITGQGFSNEQYF TGCGCCAGCAGCCAAGATATTACTGGACAGGGGTTTTCCAACGAGCAGTACTTC
TRBJ2-2 - once TRBV12-3/TRBV12-4 CASNPGNTGELFF TGTGCCAGCAACCCGGGGAACACCGGGGAGCTGTTTTTT
TRBJ1-6 - - TRBV10-1 CANGSGGSYNSPLHF TGCGCCAACGGATCCGGGGGGTCCTATAATTCACCCCTCCACTTT
TRBJ1-1 - - TRBV30 CAWRYWGAVNTEAFF TGTGCCTGGAGGTATTGGGGGGCCGTGAACACTGAAGCTTTCTTT
TRBJ1-6 - few TRBV5-1 CASSLETNSPLHF TGCGCCAGCAGCTTGGAGACCAATTCACCCCTCCACTTT
TRBJ2-3 - - TRBV5-4 CASSLPRGAADTQYF TGTGCCAGCAGCTTGCCCAGGGGCGCGGCAGATACGCAGTATTTT
TRBJ1-3 - - TRBV5-1 CASSQSPTALSGNTIYF TGCGCCAGCAGCCAATCTCCGACAGCCCTCTCTGGAAACACCATATATTTT
TRBJ1-1 - - TRBV10-1 CASSEGALTEAFF TGCGCCAGCAGTGAGGGGGCGTTAACTGAAGCTTTCTTT
TRBJ2-3 TRBD2 few TRBV2 CASRGSGGGTDTQYF TGTGCCAGCAGGGGGAGCGGGGGGGGCACAGATACGCAGTATTTT
TRBJ2-7 - once TRBV6-5 CASSLDRVKVEF TGTGCCAGCAGCCTAGACAGAGTAAAAGTGGAATTC
TRBJ1-3 - few TRBV7-8 CASRDSGNTIYF TGTGCCAGCCGCGACTCTGGAAACACCATATATTTT
TRBJ2-5 TRBD1 - TRBV6-2/TRBV6-3 CASSPDRAETQYF TGTGCCAGCAGCCCGGACAGGGCAGAGACCCAGTACTTC
TRBJ1-1 - - TRBV10-3 CAISGPTGGGAKNTEAFF TGTGCCATCAGTGGACCTACGGGCGGGGGGGCCAAGAACACTGAAGCTTTCTTT
TRBJ1-3 - - TRBV19 CASSVGNTIYF TGTGCCAGTTCGGTCGGAAACACCATATATTTT
TRBJ1-3 - - TRBV5-6 CASSLSNSGNTIYF TGTGCCAGCAGCTTGTCCAACTCTGGAAACACCATATATTTT
TRBJ1-1 - - TRBV2 CASSNQGGAEAFF TGTGCCAGCAGTAACCAGGGAGGCGCTGAAGCTTTCTTT
TRBJ1-1 - once TRBV6-2/TRBV6-3 CASSYSSPQHPSTEAFF TGTGCCAGCAGTTACTCGAGCCCTCAGCATCCAAGCACTGAAGCTTTCTTT
TRBJ1-2 - - TRBV7-2 CASSLVTAAYGYTF TGTGCCAGCAGCTTAGTAACGGCAGCTTATGGCTACACCTTC
TRBJ2-5 TRBD2 - TRBV11-3 CASSLSAGRGETQYF TGTGCCAGCAGCTTAAGCGCCGGGAGGGGAGAGACCCAGTACTTC